The TCR beta chain under discussion was sequenced for a study of T-cell memory formation after mild COVID-19. Whole-study findings and limits: Cross-reactive memory apparently joined, as some responding clones appeared in pre-infection memory. Among clones peaking at day 37 in the second wave, SARS-CoV-2 specificity remained unconfirmed. Researchers report contracting CD4+ clones mostly in CM and EM, with CD8+ clones in EMRA. Clones shrinking from day 15 to 85 showed even CD4/CD8 mixes; later expanders tilted CD4+.

About this clonotype: Its target is unknown.

TCRdb fed the 5' RACE reads into MiXCR, producing one record per CDR3 protein. The sample has more than 250,000 distinct CDR3 sequences, over 15% seen once. The CDR3 covers 11 residues. CDR1 and CDR2 (germline): MDHEN, SYDVKM. The V and J ends lost 3 bases and 7 bases respectively, with 6 bases between them. The V and J genes are TRBV28 and TRBJ2-5; D is unresolved. This TCR derives from a man between 18 and 29 years old who had mild COVID-19 (a few samples of this study predate the infection). Cell type and time point are not known. Sequencing used PBMCs or a T cell subset sorted from them (not recorded which). The CDR3 coding sequence is TGTGCCAGCAGTTTTGAAGGGACCCAGTACTTC. Translated, it gives CASSFEGTQYF.